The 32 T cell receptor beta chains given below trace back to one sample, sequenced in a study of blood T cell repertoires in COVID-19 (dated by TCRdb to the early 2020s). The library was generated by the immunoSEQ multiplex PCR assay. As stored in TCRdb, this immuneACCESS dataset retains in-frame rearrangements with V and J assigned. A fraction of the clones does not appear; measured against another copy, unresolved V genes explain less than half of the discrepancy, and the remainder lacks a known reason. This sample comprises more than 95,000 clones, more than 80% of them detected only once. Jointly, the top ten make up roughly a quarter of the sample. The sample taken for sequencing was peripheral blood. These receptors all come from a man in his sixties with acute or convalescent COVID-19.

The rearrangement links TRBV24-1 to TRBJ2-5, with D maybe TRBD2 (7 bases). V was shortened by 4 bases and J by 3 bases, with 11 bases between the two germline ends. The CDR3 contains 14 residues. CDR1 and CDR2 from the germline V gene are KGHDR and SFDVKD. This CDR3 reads CATSERGGEETQYF. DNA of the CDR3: TGTGCCACCAGTGAAAGGGGGGGAGAAGAGACCCAGTACTTC.

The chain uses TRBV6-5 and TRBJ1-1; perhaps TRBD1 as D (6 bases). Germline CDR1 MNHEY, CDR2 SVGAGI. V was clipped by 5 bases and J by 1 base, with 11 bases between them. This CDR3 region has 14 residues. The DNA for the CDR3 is TGTGCCAGCAGTCGAGGGACAAAGAACACTGAAGCTTTCTTT. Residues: CASSRGTKNTEAFF.

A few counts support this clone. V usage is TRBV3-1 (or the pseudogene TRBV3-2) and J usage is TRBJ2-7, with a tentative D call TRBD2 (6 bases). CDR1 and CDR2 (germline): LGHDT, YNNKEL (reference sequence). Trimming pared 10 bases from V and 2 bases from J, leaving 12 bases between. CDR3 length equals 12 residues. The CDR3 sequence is CANPGGPYEQYF. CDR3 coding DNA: TGTGCCAACCCCGGGGGACCCTACGAGCAGTACTTC.

As DNA, the CDR3 is TGTGCCACCAAGTTTGGACACAGGGGACGCGGAGATACGCAGTATTTT. Translating gives CATKFGHRGRGDTQYF. The chain couples TRBV27 to TRBJ2-3, with 7 positions matching TRBD1. The CDR3 is 16 amino acids. Germline CDR1 reads MNHEY; CDR2 reads SMNVEV (reference sequence). Losses at the gene ends were 10 bases for V and 5 bases for J; bases not matched to a gene: 18.

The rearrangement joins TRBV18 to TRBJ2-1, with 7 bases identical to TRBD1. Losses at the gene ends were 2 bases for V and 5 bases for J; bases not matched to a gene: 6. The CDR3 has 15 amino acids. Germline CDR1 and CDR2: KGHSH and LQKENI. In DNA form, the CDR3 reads TGTGCCAGCTCACCAACGGGACAGTTCAACAATGAGCAGTTCTTC. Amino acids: CASSPTGQFNNEQFF.

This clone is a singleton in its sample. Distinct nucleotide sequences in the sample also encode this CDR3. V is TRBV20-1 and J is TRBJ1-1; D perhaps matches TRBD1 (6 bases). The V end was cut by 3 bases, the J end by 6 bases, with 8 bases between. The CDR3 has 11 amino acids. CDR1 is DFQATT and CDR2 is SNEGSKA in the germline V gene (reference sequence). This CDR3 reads CSARGGPEAFF. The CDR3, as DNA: TGCAGTGCTAGGGGGGGGCCTGAAGCTTTCTTT.

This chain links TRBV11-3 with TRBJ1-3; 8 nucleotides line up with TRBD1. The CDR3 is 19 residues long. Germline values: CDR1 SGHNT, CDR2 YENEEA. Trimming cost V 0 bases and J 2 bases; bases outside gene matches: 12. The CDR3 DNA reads TGTGCCAGCAGCTTAGATGGACCCCTCCGGACAGGGACTGGAAACACCATATATTTT. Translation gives CASSLDGPLRTGTGNTIYF.

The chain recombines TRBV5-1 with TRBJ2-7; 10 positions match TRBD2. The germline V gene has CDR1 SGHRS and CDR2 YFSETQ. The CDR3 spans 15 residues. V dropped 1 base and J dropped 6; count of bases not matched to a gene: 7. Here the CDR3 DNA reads TGCGCCAGCAGCTTGTCACCTAGCGGGAGTAGCGAGCAGTACTTC. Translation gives CASSLSPSGSSEQYF.

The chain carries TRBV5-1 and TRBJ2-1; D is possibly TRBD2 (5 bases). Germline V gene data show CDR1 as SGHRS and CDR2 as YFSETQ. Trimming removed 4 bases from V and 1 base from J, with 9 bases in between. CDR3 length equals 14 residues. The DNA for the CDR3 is TGCGCCAGCAGCGGAACTAGATCCTACAATGAGCAGTTCTTC. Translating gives CASSGTRSYNEQFF.

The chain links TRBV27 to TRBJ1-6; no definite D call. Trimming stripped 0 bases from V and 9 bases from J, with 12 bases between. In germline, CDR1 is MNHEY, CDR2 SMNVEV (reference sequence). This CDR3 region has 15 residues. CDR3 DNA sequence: TGTGCCAGCAGTTTATCGGCAGGCAGTGGTTCACCCCTCCACTTT. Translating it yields CASSLSAGSGSPLHF.

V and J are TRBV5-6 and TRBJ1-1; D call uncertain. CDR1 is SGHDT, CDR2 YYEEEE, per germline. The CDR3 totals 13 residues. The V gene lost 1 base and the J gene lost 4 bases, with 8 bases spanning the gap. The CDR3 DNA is TGTGCCAGCAGCTTGAGACTTCTCACTGAAGCTTTCTTT. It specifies CASSLRLLTEAFF.

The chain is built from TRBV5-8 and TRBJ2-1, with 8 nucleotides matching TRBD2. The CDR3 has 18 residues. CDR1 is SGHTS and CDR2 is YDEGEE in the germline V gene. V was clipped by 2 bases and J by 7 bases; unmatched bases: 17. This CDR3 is CASSFIFVGGRSGNEQFF. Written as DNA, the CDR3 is TGTGCCAGCAGCTTTATATTCGTGGGCGGGAGGAGTGGGAATGAGCAGTTCTTC.

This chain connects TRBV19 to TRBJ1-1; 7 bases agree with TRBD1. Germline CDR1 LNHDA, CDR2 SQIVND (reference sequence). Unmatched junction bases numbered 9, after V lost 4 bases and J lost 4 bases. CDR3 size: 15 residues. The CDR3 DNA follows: TGTGCCAGTAGTACCTTGACAGGGAGGATCACTGAAGCTTTCTTT. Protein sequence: CASSTLTGRITEAFF.

In nucleotides, the CDR3 is TGTGCCAGCAGCAATAGGACTATTCCCTCCTACAATGAGCAGTTCTTC. Its protein is CASSNRTIPSYNEQFF. J is TRBJ2-1 and V is TRBV21-1; the DNA was not compared with TRBD2, the D call given in the table. TRBV21-1 is deemed a pseudogene. The length of the CDR3 is 16 residues.

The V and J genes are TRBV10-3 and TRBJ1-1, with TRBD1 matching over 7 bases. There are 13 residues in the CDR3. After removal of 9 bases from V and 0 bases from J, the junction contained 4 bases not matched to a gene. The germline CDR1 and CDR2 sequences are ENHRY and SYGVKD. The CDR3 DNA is TGTGCCATTTCCAGGGGGATGAACACTGAAGCTTTCTTT. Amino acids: CAISRGMNTEAFF.

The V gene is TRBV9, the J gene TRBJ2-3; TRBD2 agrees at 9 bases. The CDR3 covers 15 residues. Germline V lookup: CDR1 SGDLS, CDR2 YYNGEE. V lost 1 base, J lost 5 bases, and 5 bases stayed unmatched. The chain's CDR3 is CASSVIAGAGDTQYF. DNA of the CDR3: TGTGCCAGCAGCGTAATAGCGGGAGCGGGAGATACGCAGTATTTT. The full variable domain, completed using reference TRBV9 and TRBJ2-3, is DSGVTQTPKHLITATGQRVTLRCSPRSGDLSVYWYQQSLDQGLQFLIQYYNGEERAKGNILERFSAQQFPDLHSELNLSSLELGDSALYFCASSVIAGAGDTQYFGPGTRLTVL.

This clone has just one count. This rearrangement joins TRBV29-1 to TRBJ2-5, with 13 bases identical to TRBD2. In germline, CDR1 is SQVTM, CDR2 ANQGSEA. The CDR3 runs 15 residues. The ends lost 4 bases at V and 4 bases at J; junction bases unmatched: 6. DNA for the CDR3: TGCAGCGTTGCTCGGACTAGCGGGAGATTAGAGACCCAGTACTTC. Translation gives CSVARTSGRLETQYF.

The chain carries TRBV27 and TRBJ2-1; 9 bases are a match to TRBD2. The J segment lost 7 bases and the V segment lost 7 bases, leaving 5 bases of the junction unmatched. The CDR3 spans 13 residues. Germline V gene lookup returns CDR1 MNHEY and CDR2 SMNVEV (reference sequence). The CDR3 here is CASKLAGLNEQFF. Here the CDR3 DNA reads TGTGCCAGCAAGCTAGCGGGGCTTAATGAGCAGTTCTTC.

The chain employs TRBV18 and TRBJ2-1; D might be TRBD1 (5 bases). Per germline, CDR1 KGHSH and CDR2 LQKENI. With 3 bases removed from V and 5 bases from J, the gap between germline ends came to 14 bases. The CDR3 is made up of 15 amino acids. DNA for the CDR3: TGTGCCAGCTCACCGGACACCGCCCTTGACAATGAGCAGTTCTTC. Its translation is CASSPDTALDNEQFF.

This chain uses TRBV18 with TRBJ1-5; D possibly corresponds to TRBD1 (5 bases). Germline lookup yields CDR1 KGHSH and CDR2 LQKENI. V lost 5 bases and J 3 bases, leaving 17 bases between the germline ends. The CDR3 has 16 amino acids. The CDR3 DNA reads TGTGCCAGCTCATTACGACAGTCCCCTCTCAATCAGCCCCAGCATTTT. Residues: CASSLRQSPLNQPQHF.

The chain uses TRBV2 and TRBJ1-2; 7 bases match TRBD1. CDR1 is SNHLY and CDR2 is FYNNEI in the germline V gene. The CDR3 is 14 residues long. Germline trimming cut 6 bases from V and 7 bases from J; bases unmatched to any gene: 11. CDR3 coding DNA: TGTGCCAGCAGACAAACAGGGGACCTAGGTGGCTACACCTTC. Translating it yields CASRQTGDLGGYTF.

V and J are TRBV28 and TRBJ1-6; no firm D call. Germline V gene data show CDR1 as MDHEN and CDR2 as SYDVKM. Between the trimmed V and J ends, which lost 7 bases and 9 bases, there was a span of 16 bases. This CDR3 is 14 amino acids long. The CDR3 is CASTLMAGGSPLHF. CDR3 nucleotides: TGTGCCAGCACCCTGATGGCGGGAGGTTCACCCCTCCACTTT.

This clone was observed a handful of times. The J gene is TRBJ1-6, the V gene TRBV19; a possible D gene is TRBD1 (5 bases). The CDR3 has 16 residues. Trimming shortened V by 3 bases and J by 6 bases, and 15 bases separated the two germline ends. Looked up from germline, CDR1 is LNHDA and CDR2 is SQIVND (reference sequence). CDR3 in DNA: TGTGCCAGTAGTATCCGGGACTACCAATTTAATTCACCCCTCCACTTT. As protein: CASSIRDYQFNSPLHF.

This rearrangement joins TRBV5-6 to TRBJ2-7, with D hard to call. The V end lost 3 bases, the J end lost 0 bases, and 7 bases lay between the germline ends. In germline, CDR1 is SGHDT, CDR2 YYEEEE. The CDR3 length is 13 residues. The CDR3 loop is CASSSGSSYEQYF. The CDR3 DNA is TGTGCCAGCAGCTCGGGTAGCTCCTACGAGCAGTACTTC.

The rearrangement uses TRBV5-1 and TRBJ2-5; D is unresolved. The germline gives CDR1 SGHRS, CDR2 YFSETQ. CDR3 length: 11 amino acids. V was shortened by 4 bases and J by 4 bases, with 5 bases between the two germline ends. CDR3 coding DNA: TGCGCCAGCAGCGCAGGAGAGACCCAGTACTTC. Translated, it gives CASSAGETQYF. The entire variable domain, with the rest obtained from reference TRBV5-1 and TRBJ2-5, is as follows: KAGVTQTPRYLIKTRGQQVTLSCSPISGHRSVSWYQQTPGQGLQFLFEYFSETQRNKGNFPGRFSGRQFSNSRSEMNVSTLELGDSALYLCASSAGETQYFGPGTRLLVL.

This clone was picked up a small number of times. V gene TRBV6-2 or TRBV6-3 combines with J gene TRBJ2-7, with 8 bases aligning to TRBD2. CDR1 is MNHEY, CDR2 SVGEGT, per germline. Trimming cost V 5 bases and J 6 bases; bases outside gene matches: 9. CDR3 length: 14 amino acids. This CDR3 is CASSRAGVPSEQYF. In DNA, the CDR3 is TGTGCCAGCAGTCGAGCGGGAGTACCCTCCGAGCAGTACTTC.

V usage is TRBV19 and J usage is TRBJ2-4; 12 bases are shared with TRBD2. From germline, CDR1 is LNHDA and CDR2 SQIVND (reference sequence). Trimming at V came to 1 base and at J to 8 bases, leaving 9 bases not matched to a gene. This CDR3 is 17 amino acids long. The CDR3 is CASSIVTSGRGGHIQYF. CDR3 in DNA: TGTGCCAGTAGTATAGTGACTAGCGGGAGAGGGGGGCACATTCAGTACTTC.

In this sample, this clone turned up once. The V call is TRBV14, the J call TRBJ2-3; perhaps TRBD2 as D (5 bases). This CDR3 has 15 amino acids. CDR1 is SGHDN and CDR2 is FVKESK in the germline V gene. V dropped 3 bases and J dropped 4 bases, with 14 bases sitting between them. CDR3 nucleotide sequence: TGTGCCAGCAGCCAGGGCACCGGAGGCCCAGATACGCAGTATTTT. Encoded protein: CASSQGTGGPDTQYF. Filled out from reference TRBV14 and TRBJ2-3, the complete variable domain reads EAGVTQFPSHSVIEKGQTVTLRCDPISGHDNLYWYRRVMGKEIKFLLHFVKESKQDESGMPNNRFLAERTGGTYSTLKVQPAELEDSGVYFCASSQGTGGPDTQYFGPGTRLTVL.

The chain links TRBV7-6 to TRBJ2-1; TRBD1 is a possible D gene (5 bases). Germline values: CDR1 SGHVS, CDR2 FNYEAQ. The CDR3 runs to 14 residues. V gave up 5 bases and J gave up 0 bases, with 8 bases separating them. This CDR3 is CASSRDSSYNEQFF. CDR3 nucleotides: TGTGCCAGCAGCCGAGACAGCTCCTACAATGAGCAGTTCTTC.

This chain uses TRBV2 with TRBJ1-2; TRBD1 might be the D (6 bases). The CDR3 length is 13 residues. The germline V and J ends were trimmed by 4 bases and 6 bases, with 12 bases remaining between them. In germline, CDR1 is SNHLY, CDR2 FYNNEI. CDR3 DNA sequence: TGTGCCAGCAGTGTGTTGGCAGGGGATGGCTACACCTTC. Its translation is CASSVLAGDGYTF.

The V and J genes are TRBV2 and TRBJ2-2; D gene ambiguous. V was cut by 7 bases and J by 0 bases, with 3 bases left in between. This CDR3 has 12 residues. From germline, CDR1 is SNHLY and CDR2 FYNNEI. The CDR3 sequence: CASNTNTGELFF. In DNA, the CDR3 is TGTGCCAGCAATACGAACACCGGGGAGCTGTTTTTT.

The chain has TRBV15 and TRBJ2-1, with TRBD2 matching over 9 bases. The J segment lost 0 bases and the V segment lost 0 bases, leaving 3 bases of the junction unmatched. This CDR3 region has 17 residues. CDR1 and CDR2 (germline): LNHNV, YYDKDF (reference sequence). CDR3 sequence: CATSRETSGSSYNEQFF. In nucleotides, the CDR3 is TGTGCCACCAGCAGAGAGACTAGCGGTAGCTCCTACAATGAGCAGTTCTTC.